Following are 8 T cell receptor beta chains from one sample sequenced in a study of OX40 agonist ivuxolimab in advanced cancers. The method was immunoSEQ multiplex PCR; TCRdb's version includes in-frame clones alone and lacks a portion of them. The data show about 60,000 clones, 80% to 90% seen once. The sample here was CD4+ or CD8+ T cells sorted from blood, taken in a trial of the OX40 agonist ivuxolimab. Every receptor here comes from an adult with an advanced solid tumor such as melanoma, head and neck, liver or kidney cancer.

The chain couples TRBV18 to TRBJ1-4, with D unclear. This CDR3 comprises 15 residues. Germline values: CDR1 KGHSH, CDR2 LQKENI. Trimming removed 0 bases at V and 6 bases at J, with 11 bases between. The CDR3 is CASSPPSGGDEKLFF. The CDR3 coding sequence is TGTGCCAGCTCACCACCTTCAGGCGGTGATGAAAAACTGTTTTTT.

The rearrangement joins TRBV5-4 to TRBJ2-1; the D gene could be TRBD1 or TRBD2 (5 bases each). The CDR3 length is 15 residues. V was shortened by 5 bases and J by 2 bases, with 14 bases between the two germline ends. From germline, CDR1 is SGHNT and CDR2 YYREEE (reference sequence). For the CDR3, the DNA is TGTGCCAGCAGGGGGGACCAAGCCACCTACAATGAGCAGTTCTTC. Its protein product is CASRGDQATYNEQFF.

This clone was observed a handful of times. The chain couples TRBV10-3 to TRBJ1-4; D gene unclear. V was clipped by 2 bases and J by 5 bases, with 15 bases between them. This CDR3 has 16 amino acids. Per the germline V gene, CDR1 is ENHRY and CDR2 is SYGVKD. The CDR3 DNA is TGTGCCATCAGTGAGAAGAGACTCCAAATAAATGAAAAACTGTTTTTT. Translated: CAISEKRLQINEKLFF.

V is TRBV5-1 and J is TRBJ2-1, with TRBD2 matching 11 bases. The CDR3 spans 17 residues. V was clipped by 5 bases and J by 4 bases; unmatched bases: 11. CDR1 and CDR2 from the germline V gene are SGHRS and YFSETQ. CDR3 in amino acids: CASSPSILAGGYNEQFF. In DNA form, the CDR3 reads TGCGCCAGCAGTCCTTCCATTCTAGCGGGAGGATACAATGAGCAGTTCTTC.

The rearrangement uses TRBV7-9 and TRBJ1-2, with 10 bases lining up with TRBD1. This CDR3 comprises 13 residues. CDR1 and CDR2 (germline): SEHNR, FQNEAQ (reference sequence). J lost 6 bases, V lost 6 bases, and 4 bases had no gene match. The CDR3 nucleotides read TGTGCCAGCAGTTTCGGGACAGGGGATGGCTACACCTTC. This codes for CASSFGTGDGYTF.

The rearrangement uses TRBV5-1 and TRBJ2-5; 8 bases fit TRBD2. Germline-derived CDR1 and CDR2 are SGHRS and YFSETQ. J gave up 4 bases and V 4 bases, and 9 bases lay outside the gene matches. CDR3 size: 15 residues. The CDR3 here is CASSAGTRGGETQYF. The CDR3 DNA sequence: TGCGCCAGCAGCGCGGGGACTAGAGGGGGAGAGACCCAGTACTTC. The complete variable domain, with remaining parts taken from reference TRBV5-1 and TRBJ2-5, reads KAGVTQTPRYLIKTRGQQVTLSCSPISGHRSVSWYQQTPGQGLQFLFEYFSETQRNKGNFPGRFSGRQFSNSRSEMNVSTLELGDSALYLCASSAGTRGGETQYFGPGTRLLVL.

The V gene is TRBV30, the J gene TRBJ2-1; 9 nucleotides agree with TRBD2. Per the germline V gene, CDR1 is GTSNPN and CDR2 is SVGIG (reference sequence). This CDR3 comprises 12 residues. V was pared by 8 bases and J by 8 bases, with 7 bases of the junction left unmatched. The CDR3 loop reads CARGTSTDEQFF. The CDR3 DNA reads TGTGCCCGGGGGACTAGCACGGATGAGCAGTTCTTC.

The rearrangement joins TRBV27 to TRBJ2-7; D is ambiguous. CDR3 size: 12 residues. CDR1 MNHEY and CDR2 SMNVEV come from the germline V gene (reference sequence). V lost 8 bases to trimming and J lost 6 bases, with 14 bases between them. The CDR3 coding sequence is TGTGCCAGCCGAGAAGAATTGCGCGAGCAGTACGTC. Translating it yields CASREELREQYV.